One and the same sample provided the 7 T cell receptor beta chains below, sequenced in a study of blood T cell repertoires in COVID-19. Sequencing was performed with immunoSEQ multiplex PCR; in TCRdb, only in-frame clones are kept and a portion is missing. The sample shows fewer than 110,000 clones, more than 85% of them seen only once. Material: peripheral blood. All receptors come from a human donor in a cohort sampled during active COVID-19.

The rearrangement joins TRBV7-8 to TRBJ1-5; perhaps TRBD1 as D (6 bases). The CDR3 is 15 amino acids. V was trimmed by 4 bases and J by 7 bases, leaving 17 bases between them. CDR1 and CDR2 from the germline V gene are SGHVS and FQNEAQ. CDR3 nucleotides: TGTGCCAGCAGCTCGGAACCGGGACAAAGACAGCCCCAGCATTTT. This encodes CASSSEPGQRQPQHF.

V gene TRBV6-1 combines with J gene TRBJ2-3, with TRBD1 matching 7 bases. This CDR3 is built from 15 residues. V lost 3 bases and J lost 0; bases outside the gene matches: 3. From germline, CDR1 is MNHNS and CDR2 SASEGT. The CDR3 sequence: CASSEGQPSTDTQYF. CDR3 DNA sequence: TGTGCCAGCAGTGAGGGACAGCCGAGCACAGATACGCAGTATTTT.

This sequence joins TRBV3-1 (or the pseudogene TRBV3-2) and TRBJ1-2; D possibly corresponds to TRBD1 (5 bases). The V end was cut by 4 bases, the J end by 6 bases, with 18 bases between. CDR3 length equals 15 residues. The germline gives CDR1 LGHDT, CDR2 YNNKEL (reference sequence). The CDR3 loop reads CASSRLGRERDGYTF. The CDR3, as DNA: TGTGCCAGCAGCCGCTTGGGGCGGGAGAGGGATGGCTACACCTTC.

The chain carries TRBV6-4 and TRBJ1-4; 8 positions match TRBD1. CDR3 length: 16 residues. V was clipped by 0 bases and J by 7 bases; unmatched bases: 7. Germline V gene sequence: CDR1 MRHNA, CDR2 SNTAGT. CDR3 sequence: CASSDSPGGRSEKLFF. In nucleotides, the CDR3 is TGTGCCAGCAGTGACTCGCCAGGGGGCAGGAGTGAAAAACTGTTTTTT.

The rearrangement joins TRBV12-3 or TRBV12-4 to TRBJ2-3, with a weak D call TRBD2 (5 bases). The CDR3 length is 13 residues. Trimming shortened V by 4 bases and J by 1 base, and 6 bases separated the two germline ends. The CDR3 spells CASSYGGTDTQYF. The DNA of the CDR3 is TGTGCCAGCAGTTACGGGGGCACAGATACGCAGTATTTT.

V is TRBV5-6 and J is TRBJ1-2; 7 bases align to TRBD1. The CDR3 is 13 residues long. V lost 0 bases and J lost 4; bases outside the gene matches: 0. CDR1 SGHDT and CDR2 YYEEEE come from the germline V gene. The CDR3 nucleotides are TGTGCCAGCAGCTTGGACAGGGGCTATGGCTACACCTTC. This encodes CASSLDRGYGYTF.

The genes are TRBV2 and TRBJ1-1; weak D call: TRBD1 (5 bases). Germline CDR1 is SNHLY and CDR2 is FYNNEI. The CDR3 is 14 amino acids. V was trimmed by 4 bases and J by 4 bases, leaving 13 bases between them. The CDR3 protein is CASSAFGGFTEAFF. In nucleotides, the CDR3 is TGTGCCAGCAGTGCCTTCGGGGGATTCACTGAAGCTTTCTTT. The full variable domain, rest sourced from reference TRBV2 and TRBJ1-1, is EPEVTQTPSHQVTQMGQEVILRCVPISNHLYFYWYRQILGQKVEFLVSFYNNEISEKSEIFDDQFSVERPDGSNFTLKIRSTKLEDSAMYFCASSAFGGFTEAFFGQGTRLTVV.